This T cell receptor (beta chain) was recorded in a study of spatial heterogeneity in lung cancer. This clonotype was recorded many times. What it binds is unknown. Unique molecular identifiers tagged every individual TCR cDNA molecule. TCRdb independently ran MiXCR on the 5' RACE reads; one entry per CDR3 protein. The repertoire consists of 95,000 or so distinct CDR3 sequences, with about 9.4% occurring once and the leading ten covering 6.9%. Notes on the study in general: Blood showed ubiquitous tumor TCRs more often at resection than at routine follow-up.

Described time point: sample taken at primary tumor resection. Without sorting, whole RNA was sequenced from tumor, nontumor lung or frozen PBMC. This TCR was recovered from a male donor with early-stage non-small cell lung cancer. Sample: PBMCs, taken at surgery.

The DNA for the CDR3 is TGCGCCAGCAGCCCTGGACAGGGGGCAGAGCAGTACTTC. Protein sequence: CASSPGQGAEQYF. J is TRBJ2-7 and V is TRBV5-1; 11 nucleotides agree with TRBD1. The CDR3 spans 13 residues. CDR1 is SGHRS and CDR2 is YFSETQ in the germline V gene. Losses at the gene ends were 4 bases for V and 7 bases for J; bases not matched to a gene: 4.